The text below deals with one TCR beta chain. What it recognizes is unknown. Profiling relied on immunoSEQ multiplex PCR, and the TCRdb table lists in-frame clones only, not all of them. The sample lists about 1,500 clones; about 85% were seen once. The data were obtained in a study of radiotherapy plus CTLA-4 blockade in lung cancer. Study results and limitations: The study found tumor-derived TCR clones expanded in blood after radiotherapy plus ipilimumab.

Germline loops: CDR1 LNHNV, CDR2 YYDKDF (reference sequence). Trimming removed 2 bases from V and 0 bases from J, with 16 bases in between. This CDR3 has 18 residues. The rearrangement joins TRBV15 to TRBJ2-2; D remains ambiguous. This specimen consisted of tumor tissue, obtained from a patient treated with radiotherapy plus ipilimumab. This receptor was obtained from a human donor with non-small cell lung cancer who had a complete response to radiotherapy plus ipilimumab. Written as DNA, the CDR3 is TGTGCCACCAGCAGATATCGCGCTATGACAACGAACACCGGGGAGCTGTTTTTT. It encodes CATSRYRAMTTNTGELFF.